The 3 T cell receptor beta chains below all came from one sample that was sequenced in a study of vaccination and CD4 T cells after COVID-19. The treatment: roughly 10-day PBMC culture with coronavirus spike peptide pools or control peptides (ViraFEST assay). CD4+ T cells that had been cultured provided DNA sequenced with the Oncomine TCR Beta short-read assay. From the PCR reads, TCRdb called clonotypes with MiXCR, one entry per CDR3 protein. The repertoire has about 12,000 distinct CDR3 sequences, about 74% of them found once; the top ten carry around 31%. The antigens for these receptors are not known. Sequencing was carried out using CD4+ T cells from blood, cultured in vitro. The source is a human donor who had recovered from COVID-19.

This clonotype has only a few counts. The rearrangement joins TRBV20-1 to TRBJ2-2, with D tentatively TRBD1 or TRBD2 (5 bases each). V lost 3 bases and J lost 3, with 8 bases in between. Germline CDR1 is DFQATT and CDR2 is SNEGSKA (reference sequence). The CDR3 has 13 residues. The chain's CDR3 is CSASGTHTGELFF. In DNA form, the CDR3 reads TGCAGTGCTAGCGGGACGCACACCGGGGAGCTGTTTTTT.

The chain combines TRBV15 with TRBJ1-1; no clear D. The V and J ends lost 1 base and 1 base respectively, with 4 bases between them. This CDR3 has 13 residues. Germline V gives CDR1 LNHNV, CDR2 YYDKDF (reference sequence). The CDR3 nucleotides are TGTGCCACCAGCAGAGTCCCGAACACTGAAGCTTTCTTT. It yields the protein CATSRVPNTEAFF.

As for this clonotype: One end of the junction varies from germline; a read error may be responsible. The chain joins TRBV30 to TRBJ1-2; the D gene is possibly TRBD1 (6 bases). Germline V lookup: CDR1 GTSNPN, CDR2 SVGIG (reference sequence). The length of the CDR3 is 13 residues. The CDR3 nucleotides read TGTGCCCGGAGAGGACAGACCCTCTATGGCTACACCTTC. Protein: CARRGQTLYGYTF.